A single count supports the clone carrying this T cell receptor beta chain. About 0.45 to 1 ug RNA was reverse transcribed with random hexamers. TCRdb recomputed calls from the immunoSEQ multiplex PCR reads with MiXCR, one row per CDR3 protein. Among 70,000 to 100,000 distinct CDR3 sequences, approximately 96% were seen once, and the ten largest hold 0.62%. The data derive from a study of CD8 T cells in Susac syndrome. The TCR was taken from a human donor with Susac syndrome. The sample taken for sequencing was CD8+ T cells from PBMCs.

The DNA of the CDR3 is TGTGCCAGCAGCTTACGGGGCCATTGGACAGATACGCAGTATTTT. Protein product: CASSLRGHWTDTQYF. The chain employs TRBV7-9 and TRBJ2-3; D may match TRBD1 or TRBD2 (5 bases each). The CDR3 totals 15 residues. Germline CDR1 SEHNR, CDR2 FQNEAQ (reference sequence). V gave up 2 bases and J gave up 3 bases, with 12 bases separating them. The variable domain in full, completed from reference TRBV7-9 and TRBJ2-3, reads DTGVSQNPRHKITKRGQNVTFRCDPISEHNRLYWYRQTLGQGPEFLTYFQNEAQLEKSRLLSDRFSAERPKGSFSTLEIQRTEQGDSAMYLCASSLRGHWTDTQYFGPGTRLTVL.